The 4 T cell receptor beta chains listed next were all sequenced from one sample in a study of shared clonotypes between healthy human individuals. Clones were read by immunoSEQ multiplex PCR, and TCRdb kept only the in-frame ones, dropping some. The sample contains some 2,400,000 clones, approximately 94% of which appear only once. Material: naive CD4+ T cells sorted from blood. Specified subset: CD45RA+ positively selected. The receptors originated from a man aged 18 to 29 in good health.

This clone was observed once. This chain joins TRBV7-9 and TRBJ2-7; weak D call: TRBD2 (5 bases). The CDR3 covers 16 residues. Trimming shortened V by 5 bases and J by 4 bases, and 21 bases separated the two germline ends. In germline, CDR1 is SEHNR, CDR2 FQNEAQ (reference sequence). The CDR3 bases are TGTGCCAGCAGCCCCGACCTAGTAGGGAGAGGTTACGAGCAGTACTTC. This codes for CASSPDLVGRGYEQYF.

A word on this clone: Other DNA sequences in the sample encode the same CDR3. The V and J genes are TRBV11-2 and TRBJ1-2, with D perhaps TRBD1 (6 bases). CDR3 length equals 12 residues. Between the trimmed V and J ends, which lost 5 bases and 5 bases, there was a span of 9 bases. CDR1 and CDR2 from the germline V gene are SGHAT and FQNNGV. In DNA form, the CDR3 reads TGTGCCAGCAGCCTACAGGGTTATGGCTACACCTTC. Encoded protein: CASSLQGYGYTF.

Here the CDR3 DNA reads TGTGCCAGCAGCGTACCGGGACTAGTCTCCGGGCAGTTCTTC. It is translated as CASSVPGLVSGQFF. The V and J genes are TRBV5-4 and TRBJ2-1; the match to TRBD2 covers 8 bases. Germline V gene data show CDR1 as SGHNT and CDR2 as YYREEE (reference sequence). The CDR3 is 14 amino acids. V was clipped by 4 bases and J by 12 bases; unmatched bases: 12.

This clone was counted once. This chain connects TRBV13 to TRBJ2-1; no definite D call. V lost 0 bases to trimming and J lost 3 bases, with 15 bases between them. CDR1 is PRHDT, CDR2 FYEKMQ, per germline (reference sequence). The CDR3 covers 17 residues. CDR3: CASSLGPAGPRYNEQFF. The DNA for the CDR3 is TGTGCCAGCAGCTTAGGTCCTGCTGGGCCCCGCTACAATGAGCAGTTCTTC.